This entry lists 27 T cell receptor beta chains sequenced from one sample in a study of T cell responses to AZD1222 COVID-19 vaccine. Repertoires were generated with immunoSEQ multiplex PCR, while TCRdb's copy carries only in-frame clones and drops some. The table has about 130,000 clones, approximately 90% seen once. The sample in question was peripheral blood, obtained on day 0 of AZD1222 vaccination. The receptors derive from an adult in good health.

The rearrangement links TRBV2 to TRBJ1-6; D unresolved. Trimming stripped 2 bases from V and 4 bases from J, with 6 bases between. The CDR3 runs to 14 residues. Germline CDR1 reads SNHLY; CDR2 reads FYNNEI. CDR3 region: CASSERLYNSPLHF. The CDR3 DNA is TGTGCCAGCAGTGAACGCTTGTATAATTCACCCCTCCACTTT.

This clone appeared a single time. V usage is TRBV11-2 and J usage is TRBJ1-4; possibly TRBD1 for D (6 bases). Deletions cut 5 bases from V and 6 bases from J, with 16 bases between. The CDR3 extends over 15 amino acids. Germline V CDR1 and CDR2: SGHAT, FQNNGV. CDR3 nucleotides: TGTGCCAGCAGCCTTTTACAGGGTCGAGATGAAAAACTGTTTTTT. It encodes CASSLLQGRDEKLFF.

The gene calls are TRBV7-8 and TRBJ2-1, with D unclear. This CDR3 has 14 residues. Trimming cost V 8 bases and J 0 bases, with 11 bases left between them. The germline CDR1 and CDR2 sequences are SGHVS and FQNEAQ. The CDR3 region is CASLVTRSYNEQFF. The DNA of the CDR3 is TGTGCCAGCTTGGTCACGCGCTCCTACAATGAGCAGTTCTTC.

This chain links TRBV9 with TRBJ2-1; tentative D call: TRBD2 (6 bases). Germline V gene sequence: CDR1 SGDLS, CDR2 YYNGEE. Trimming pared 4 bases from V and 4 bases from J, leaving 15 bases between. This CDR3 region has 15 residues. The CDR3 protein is CASSPSVAAYNEQFF. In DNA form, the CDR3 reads TGTGCCAGCAGCCCGTCGGTAGCGGCTTACAATGAGCAGTTCTTC.

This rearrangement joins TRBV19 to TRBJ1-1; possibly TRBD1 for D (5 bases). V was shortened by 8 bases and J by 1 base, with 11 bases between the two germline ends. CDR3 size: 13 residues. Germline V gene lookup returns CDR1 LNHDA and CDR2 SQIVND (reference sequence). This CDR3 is CASGTGWNTEAFF. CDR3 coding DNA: TGTGCCAGTGGGACGGGATGGAACACTGAAGCTTTCTTT. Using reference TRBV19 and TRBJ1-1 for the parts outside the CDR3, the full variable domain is DGGITQSPKYLFRKEGQNVTLSCEQNLNHDAMYWYRQDPGQGLRLIYYSQIVNDFQKGDIAEGYSVSREKKESFPLTVTSAQKNPTAFYLCASGTGWNTEAFFGQGTRLTVV.

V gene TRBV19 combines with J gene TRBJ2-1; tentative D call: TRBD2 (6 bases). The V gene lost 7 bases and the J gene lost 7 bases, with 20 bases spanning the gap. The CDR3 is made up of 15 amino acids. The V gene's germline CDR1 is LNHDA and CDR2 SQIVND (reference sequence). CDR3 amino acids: CASMLGRGYPNEQFF. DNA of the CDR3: TGTGCCAGTATGTTAGGGCGGGGTTACCCAAATGAGCAGTTCTTC.

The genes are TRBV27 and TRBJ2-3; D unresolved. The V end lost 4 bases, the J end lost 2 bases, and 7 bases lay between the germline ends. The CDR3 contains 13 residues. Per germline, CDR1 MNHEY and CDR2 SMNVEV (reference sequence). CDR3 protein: CASSSTTTDTQYF. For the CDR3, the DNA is TGTGCCAGCAGTTCGACAACCACAGATACGCAGTATTTT.

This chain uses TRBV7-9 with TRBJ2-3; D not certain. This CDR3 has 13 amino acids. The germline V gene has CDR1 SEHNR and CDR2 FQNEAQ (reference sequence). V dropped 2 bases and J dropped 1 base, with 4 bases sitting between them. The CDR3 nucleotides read TGTGCCAGCAGCTTATCGGGCACAGATACGCAGTATTTT. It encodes CASSLSGTDTQYF.

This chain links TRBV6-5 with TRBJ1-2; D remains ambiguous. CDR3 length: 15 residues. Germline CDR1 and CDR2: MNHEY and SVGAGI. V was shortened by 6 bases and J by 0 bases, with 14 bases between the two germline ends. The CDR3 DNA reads TGTGCCAGCAGCGTGTATCCGGGTACTAACTATGGCTACACCTTC. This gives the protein CASSVYPGTNYGYTF.

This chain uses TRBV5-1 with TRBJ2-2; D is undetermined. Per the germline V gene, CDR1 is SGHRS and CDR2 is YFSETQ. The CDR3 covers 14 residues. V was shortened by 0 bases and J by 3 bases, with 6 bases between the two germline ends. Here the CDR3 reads CASSLVSDTGELFF. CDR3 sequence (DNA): TGCGCCAGCAGCTTGGTAAGCGACACCGGGGAGCTGTTTTTT.

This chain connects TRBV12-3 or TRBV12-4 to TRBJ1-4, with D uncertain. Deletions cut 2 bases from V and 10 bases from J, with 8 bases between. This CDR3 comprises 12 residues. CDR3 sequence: CASSLIRRKLFF. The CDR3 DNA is TGTGCCAGCAGTTTAATCCGTAGAAAACTGTTTTTT.

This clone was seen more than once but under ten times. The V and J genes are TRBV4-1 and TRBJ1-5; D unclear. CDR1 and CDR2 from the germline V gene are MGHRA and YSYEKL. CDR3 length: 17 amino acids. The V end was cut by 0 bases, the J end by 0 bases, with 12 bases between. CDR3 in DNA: TGCGCCAGCAGCCAAGATCAAGGAGGTAGTAGCAATCAGCCCCAGCATTTT. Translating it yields CASSQDQGGSSNQPQHF.

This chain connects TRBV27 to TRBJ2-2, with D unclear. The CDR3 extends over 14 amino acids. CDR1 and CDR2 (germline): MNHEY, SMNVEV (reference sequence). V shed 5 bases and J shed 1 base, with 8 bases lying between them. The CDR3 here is CASSRTGNTGELFF. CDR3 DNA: TGTGCCAGCAGTCGGACGGGGAACACCGGGGAGCTGTTTTTT.

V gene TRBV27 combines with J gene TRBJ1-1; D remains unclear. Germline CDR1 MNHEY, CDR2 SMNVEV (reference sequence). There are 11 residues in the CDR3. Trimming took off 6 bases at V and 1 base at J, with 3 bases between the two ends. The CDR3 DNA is TGTGCCAGCAGGGGGAACACTGAAGCTTTCTTT. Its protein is CASRGNTEAFF.

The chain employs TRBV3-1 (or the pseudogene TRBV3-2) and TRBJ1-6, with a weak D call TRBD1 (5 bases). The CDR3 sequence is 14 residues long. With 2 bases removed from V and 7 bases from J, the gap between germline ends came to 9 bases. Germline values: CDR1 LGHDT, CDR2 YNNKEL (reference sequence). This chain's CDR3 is CASSQQGENSPLHF. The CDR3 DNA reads TGTGCCAGCAGCCAACAGGGAGAAAATTCACCCCTCCACTTT.

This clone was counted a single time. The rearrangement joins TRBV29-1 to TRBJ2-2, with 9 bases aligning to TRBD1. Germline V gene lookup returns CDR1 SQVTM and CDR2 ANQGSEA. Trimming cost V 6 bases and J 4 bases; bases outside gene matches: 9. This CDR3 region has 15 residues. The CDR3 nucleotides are TGCAGCGTCGTGGGACAGGGAGCGCCCACCGGGGAGCTGTTTTTT. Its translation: CSVVGQGAPTGELFF.

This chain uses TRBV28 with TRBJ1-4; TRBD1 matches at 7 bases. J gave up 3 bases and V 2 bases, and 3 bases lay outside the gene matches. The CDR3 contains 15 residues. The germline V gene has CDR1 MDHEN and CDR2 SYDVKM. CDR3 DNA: TGTGCCAGCAGTTTACTGACAGGGTCTAATGAAAAACTGTTTTTT. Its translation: CASSLLTGSNEKLFF.

The CDR3, as DNA: TGTGCCTCCCAGACAGGGGCTCGCGAAAAACTGTTTTTT. Its translation is CASQTGAREKLFF. The V and J genes are TRBV10-3 and TRBJ1-4, with 8 bases that match TRBD1. The CDR3 is 13 residues long. The J segment lost 8 bases and the V segment lost 11 bases, leaving 10 bases of the junction unmatched. The germline gives CDR1 ENHRY, CDR2 SYGVKD.

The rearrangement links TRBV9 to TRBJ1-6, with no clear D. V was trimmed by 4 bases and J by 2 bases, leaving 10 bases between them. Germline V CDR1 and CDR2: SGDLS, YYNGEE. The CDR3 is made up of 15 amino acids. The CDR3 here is CASSPQIPYNSPLHF. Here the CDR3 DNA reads TGTGCCAGCAGCCCCCAGATTCCCTATAATTCACCCCTCCACTTT.

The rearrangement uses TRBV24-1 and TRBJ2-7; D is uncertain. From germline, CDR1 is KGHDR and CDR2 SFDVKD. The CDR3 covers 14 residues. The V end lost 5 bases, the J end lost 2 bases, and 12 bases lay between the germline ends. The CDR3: CATSAPGRAYEQYF. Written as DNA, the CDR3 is TGTGCCACCAGTGCCCCTGGACGGGCCTACGAGCAGTACTTC.

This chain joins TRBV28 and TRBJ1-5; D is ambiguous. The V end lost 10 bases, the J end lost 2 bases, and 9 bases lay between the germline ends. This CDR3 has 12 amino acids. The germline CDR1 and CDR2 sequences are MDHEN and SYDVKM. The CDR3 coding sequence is TGTGCCACCGAGGGCGGCAATCAGCCCCAGCATTTT. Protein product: CATEGGNQPQHF.

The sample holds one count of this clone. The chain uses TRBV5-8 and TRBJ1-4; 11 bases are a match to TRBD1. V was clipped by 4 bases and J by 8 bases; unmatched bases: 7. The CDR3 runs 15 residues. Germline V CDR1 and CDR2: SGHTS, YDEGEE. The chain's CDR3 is CASSSGTGGWEKLFF. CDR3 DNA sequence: TGTGCCAGCAGCAGCGGGACAGGGGGTTGGGAAAAACTGTTTTTT. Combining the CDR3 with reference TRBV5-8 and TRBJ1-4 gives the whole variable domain EAGVTQSPTHLIKTRGQQATLRCSPISGHTSVYWYQQALGLGLQFLLWYDEGEERNRGNFPPRFSGRQFPNYSSELNVNALELEDSALYLCASSSGTGGWEKLFFGSGTQLSVL.

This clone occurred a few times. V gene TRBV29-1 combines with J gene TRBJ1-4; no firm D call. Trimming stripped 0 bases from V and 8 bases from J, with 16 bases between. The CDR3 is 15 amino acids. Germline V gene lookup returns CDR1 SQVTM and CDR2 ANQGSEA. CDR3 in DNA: TGCAGCGTTGAAGATCCTCTGTCCGAGGACGAAAAACTGTTTTTT. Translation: CSVEDPLSEDEKLFF.

The CDR3 DNA is TGTGCCAGCTCACCGCTACCGGGACAGGGGGCTTGGTCACCCCTCCACTTT. It translates to CASSPLPGQGAWSPLHF. J is TRBJ1-6 and V is TRBV18, with 12 bases fitting TRBD1. The V segment lost 3 bases and the J segment 10 bases; nucleotides outside the gene matches: 10. Germline CDR1 KGHSH, CDR2 LQKENI. The CDR3 covers 17 residues. The variable domain in full, completed from reference TRBV18 and TRBJ1-6, reads NAGVMQNPRHLVRRRGQEARLRCSPMKGHSHVYWYRQLPEEGLKFMVYLQKENIIDESGMPKERFSAEFPKEGPSILRIQQVVRGDSAAYFCASSPLPGQGAWSPLHFGNGTRLTVT.

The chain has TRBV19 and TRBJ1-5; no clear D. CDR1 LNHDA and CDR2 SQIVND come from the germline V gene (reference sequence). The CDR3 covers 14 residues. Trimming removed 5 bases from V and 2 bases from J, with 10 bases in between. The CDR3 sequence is CASSLAPGNQPQHF. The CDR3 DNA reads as TGTGCCAGTAGTCTGGCACCAGGCAATCAGCCCCAGCATTTT. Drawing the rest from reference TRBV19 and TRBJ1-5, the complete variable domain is DGGITQSPKYLFRKEGQNVTLSCEQNLNHDAMYWYRQDPGQGLRLIYYSQIVNDFQKGDIAEGYSVSREKKESFPLTVTSAQKNPTAFYLCASSLAPGNQPQHFGDGTRLSIL.

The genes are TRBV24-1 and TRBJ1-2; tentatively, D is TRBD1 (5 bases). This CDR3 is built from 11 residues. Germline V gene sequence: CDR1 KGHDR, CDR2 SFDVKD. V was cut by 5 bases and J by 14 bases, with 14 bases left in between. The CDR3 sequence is CATSGQGVWTF. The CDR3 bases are TGTGCCACCAGTGGTCAGGGAGTCTGGACCTTC.

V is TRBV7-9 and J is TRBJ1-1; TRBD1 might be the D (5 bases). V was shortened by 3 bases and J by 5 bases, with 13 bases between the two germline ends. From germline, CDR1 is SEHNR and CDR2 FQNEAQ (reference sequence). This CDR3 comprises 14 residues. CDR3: CASSLAGLQTEAFF. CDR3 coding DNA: TGTGCCAGCAGCTTGGCAGGGTTACAAACTGAAGCTTTCTTT.